The rows below give T cell receptor beta chains drawn from one sample of a study of blood T cells in healthy people across ages. One entry per CDR3 protein, called by TCRdb with MiXCR from the 5' RACE reads. The sample yields about 2 million distinct CDR3 sequences, around half seen once. Sequenced sample: blood. The receptor set was obtained from a woman between 40 and 55 years old in good health. Each CDR3 is given with its conserved first and last residue. The D gene is left open where the match is weak. Clone size is not always given. Where it is, it says once, few, many or a class for expanded clones.

v_gene: TRBV25-1; d_gene: NA; abundance: NA; j_gene: TRBJ1-2; CDR3nt: TGTGCCAGCAGTGCCCCTATGGGACTTTATGGCTACACCTTC; CDR3aa: CASSAPMGLYGYTF
v_gene: TRBV7-2; d_gene: TRBD1; abundance: NA; j_gene: TRBJ2-7; CDR3nt: TGTGCCAGCCGGGGTCGGGGACAGGGTCACGAGCAGTACTTC; CDR3aa: CASRGRGQGHEQYF
v_gene: TRBV10-3; d_gene: TRBD2; abundance: NA; j_gene: TRBJ2-5; CDR3nt: TGTGCCATCGGGGGACTAGCGGGCCAAGGAACCCAGTACTTC; CDR3aa: CAIGGLAGQGTQYF
v_gene: TRBV12-3/TRBV12-4; d_gene: NA; abundance: NA; j_gene: TRBJ2-7; CDR3nt: TGTGCCAGCAGTTTGGATACACCCTACGAGCAGTACTTC; CDR3aa: CASSLDTPYEQYF
v_gene: TRBV7-2; d_gene: NA; abundance: few; j_gene: TRBJ2-2; CDR3nt: TGTGCCAGCAGCTTAGTGCCACGGGGAACCGGGGAGCTGTTTTTT; CDR3aa: CASSLVPRGTGELFF
v_gene: TRBV30; d_gene: TRBD1; abundance: NA; j_gene: TRBJ2-3; CDR3nt: TGTGCCTGGAGTGTTGGGACAGGGGGCCTTTCAGTCACAGATACGCAGTATTTT; CDR3aa: CAWSVGTGGLSVTDTQYF
v_gene: TRBV18; d_gene: NA; abundance: few; j_gene: TRBJ2-1; CDR3nt: TGTGCCAGCTCACCTGGAGGGGGCCTGTCCAATGAGCAGTTCTTC; CDR3aa: CASSPGGGLSNEQFF
v_gene: TRBV5-1; d_gene: NA; abundance: NA; j_gene: TRBJ1-5; CDR3nt: TGCGCCAGCAGCTTTCTTCCGGGTACTGGCAATCAGCCCCAGCATTTT; CDR3aa: CASSFLPGTGNQPQHF
v_gene: TRBV28; d_gene: NA; abundance: few; j_gene: TRBJ2-7; CDR3nt: TGTGCCAGCAGTATAACAGGTCGTGGGGACGAGCAGTACTTC; CDR3aa: CASSITGRGDEQYF
v_gene: TRBV20-1; d_gene: NA; abundance: few; j_gene: TRBJ2-3; CDR3nt: TGCAGTGCTCCCCTTACTAGGGATACGCAGTATTTT; CDR3aa: CSAPLTRDTQYF
v_gene: TRBV4-2; d_gene: NA; abundance: NA; j_gene: TRBJ2-3; CDR3nt: TGTGCCAGCAGCTATGAGCGGGGCACAGATACGCAGTATTTT; CDR3aa: CASSYERGTDTQYF